This T cell receptor (beta chain) emerged from a study of OX40 agonist ivuxolimab in advanced cancers. The overall study: Enrollees could have had prior anti-PD-1, anti-PD-L1 or anti-CTLA-4 therapy, which over 35% had received. Study-level points and caveats: At 0.1 to 3.0 mg/kg and by week 6, CD4+ and CD8+ T cells in the blood had expanded clonally. Some of the nonresponding patients also showed low levels of normalized T-cell clonal expansion. Undetermined was the antigen specificity of the expanded peripheral T cells.

Comments on this clone: Its antigen is currently unknown.

Clones were read by immunoSEQ multiplex PCR, and TCRdb kept only the in-frame ones, dropping some. The data hold 65,000 to 80,000 clones, with 90% observed a single time. The TCR sequence derives from an adult with an advanced solid tumor such as melanoma, head and neck, liver or kidney cancer. This specimen was CD4+ or CD8+ T cells sorted from blood, taken in a trial of the OX40 agonist ivuxolimab.

The CDR3 loop is CASSPARSYEQYF. CDR3 coding DNA: TGTGCCAGCAGCCCCGCCCGCTCCTACGAGCAGTACTTC. The chain has TRBV7-9 and TRBJ2-7; D unresolved. The CDR3 has 13 residues. The germline CDR1 and CDR2 sequences are SEHNR and FQNEAQ (reference sequence). The germline V and J ends were trimmed by 5 bases and 0 bases, with 8 bases remaining between them.